Below, 3 T cell receptor beta chains from the same sample are listed, as sequenced in a study of shared clonotypes between healthy human individuals. The repertoire was sequenced with immunoSEQ multiplex PCR; TCRdb's copy has only in-frame clones and lacks some. The sample shows about 2,200,000 clones, 85% to 95% of them seen only once. In the naive CD8 group, cells lacked CD45RO and were positively selected for CCR7, so terminally differentiated effector memory CD45RA+ cells were left out. Input material: naive CD8+ T cells from PBMCs. The receptors were sampled from a man aged 18 to 29 in good health. Some clones in this sample may be carry-over from other donors' samples.

The chain recombines TRBV7-9 with TRBJ1-2, with TRBD1 matching over 12 bases. The CDR3 has 16 amino acids. Germline V gene data show CDR1 as SEHNR and CDR2 as FQNEAQ (reference sequence). Losses at the gene ends were 3 bases for V and 6 bases for J; bases not matched to a gene: 8. CDR3 residues: CASSFRDRGRRDGYTF. The CDR3 DNA follows: TGTGCCAGCAGCTTCAGGGACAGGGGGCGCCGAGATGGCTACACCTTC.

V is TRBV18 and J is TRBJ2-7; a possible D gene is TRBD2 (6 bases). V was clipped by 0 bases and J by 2 bases, with 14 bases between them. CDR1 and CDR2 from the germline V gene are KGHSH and LQKENI. This CDR3 is built from 16 residues. The CDR3 nucleotides read TGTGCCAGCTCACCACCCACGGGAGAGGGTACCTACGAGCAGTACTTC. As protein: CASSPPTGEGTYEQYF. Filled out from reference TRBV18 and TRBJ2-7, the complete variable domain reads NAGVMQNPRHLVRRRGQEARLRCSPMKGHSHVYWYRQLPEEGLKFMVYLQKENIIDESGMPKERFSAEFPKEGPSILRIQQVVRGDSAAYFCASSPPTGEGTYEQYFGPGTRLTVT.

The chain links TRBV27 to TRBJ1-1; the match to TRBD1 covers 8 bases. Germline CDR1 and CDR2: MNHEY and SMNVEV (reference sequence). V shed 5 bases and J 0 bases; nucleotides not matched to a gene: 26. The CDR3 sequence is 22 residues long. The CDR3, as DNA: TGTGCCAGCAGTCTACTTCCGACTATACCGGGACAGGTCTTTTTAATGAACACTGAAGCTTTCTTT. It codes for CASSLLPTIPGQVFLMNTEAFF.